The rows below give T cell receptor beta chains drawn from one sample of a study of PD-L1 blockade in urothelial cancer. Profiled with immunoSEQ multiplex PCR; TCRdb holds only in-frame clones, not every one. The sample yields fewer than 65,000 clones, roughly 87% seen once. The starting material was PBMCs, obtained around atezolizumab (anti-PD-L1) treatment. The receptor source for this set is a woman aged 55-70 years with urothelial cancer. The CDR3 runs from the conserved cysteine through the conserved F or W. A D gene is named only where the DNA matches it firmly. Clone sizes are given selectively: once, few, many, or a class where the clone is expanded.

D gene,J gene,clone size,V gene,CDR3 DNA,CDR3 protein
TRBD2,TRBJ2-7,.,TRBV7-2,TGTGCCAGCAGCTTGGGCGGGAGGAGCTCCTACGAGCAGTACTTC,CASSLGGRSSYEQYF
TRBD1,TRBJ1-1,.,TRBV28,TGTGCCAGCAGTACGACAGGGGCCACTGAAGCTTTCTTT,CASSTTGATEAFF
TRBD1,TRBJ1-5,few,TRBV10-1,TGCGCCAGCAAAGACAGGGATAATCAGCCCCAGCATTTT,CASKDRDNQPQHF
TRBD1,TRBJ1-5,.,TRBV27,TGTGCCAGCAGACCGACAGGGAGCAATCAGCCCCAGCATTTT,CASRPTGSNQPQHF
TRBD2,TRBJ2-7,.,TRBV18,TGTGCCAGCTCACCATCTAGCGGGAGCCACGAGCAGTACTTC,CASSPSSGSHEQYF
TRBD2,TRBJ2-7,.,TRBV5-1,TGCGCCAGCAGCCTTCTTAGCGGGAGGGCCGTAAAGAACGAGCAGTACTTC,CASSLLSGRAVKNEQYF
TRBD1,TRBJ1-4,.,TRBV5-6,TGTGCCAGCAGCCTGACAGGGACGAGGGAAAAACTGTTTTTT,CASSLTGTREKLFF
TRBD2,TRBJ2-7,.,TRBV4-3,TGCGCCAGCAGCCAATACCTAGCGGGAGACACGGAGCAGTACTTC,CASSQYLAGDTEQYF
TRBD2,TRBJ2-5,.,TRBV18,TGTGCCAGCTCAGCGACTAGCGGGAGGGCAGGAGAGACCCAGTACTTC,CASSATSGRAGETQYF
.,TRBJ2-7,.,TRBV7-2,TGTGCCAGCAGCTCTTCCCGGGACACCTCTCCCCTCGAGCAGTACTTC,CASSSSRDTSPLEQYF
TRBD1,TRBJ2-5,.,TRBV5-1,TGCGCCAGCAGCCCAGGACAGGTAGAGACCCAGTACTTC,CASSPGQVETQYF
.,TRBJ1-1,.,TRBV11-2,TGTGCCAGCAGCTTTCAACAGGGATGGACTGAAGCTTTCTTT,CASSFQQGWTEAFF
.,TRBJ2-3,.,TRBV9,TGTGCCAGCAGCGCCGGGACAACAGATACGCAGTATTTT,CASSAGTTDTQYF
TRBD1,TRBJ2-1,.,TRBV28,TGTGCCAGCCGACGATCGGGACAGGGCTACAATGAGCAGTTCTTC,CASRRSGQGYNEQFF
.,TRBJ1-2,once,TRBV6-1,TGTGCCAGCGGGCGGGGGAGGGCTAGTAGCTATGGCTACACCTTC,CASGRGRASSYGYTF
TRBD1,TRBJ2-7,.,TRBV7-9,TGTGCCAGCAGTAAAACCGGGACAGGGTTTAGGTCTTACGAGCAGTACTTC,CASSKTGTGFRSYEQYF
.,TRBJ2-5,.,TRBV5-4,TGTGCCAGCAACCACGCCGGGGCAGGGGTTAACTTC,CASNHAGAGVNF
.,TRBJ1-1,.,TRBV5-1,TGCGCCAGCAGCTTGGTGGCAGGAACCCCTTCTGAAGCTTTCTTT,CASSLVAGTPSEAFF
.,TRBJ2-3,.,TRBV11-3,TGTGCCAGCAGCCCCGGAGATCAGGGACTTCCCACAGATACGCAGTATTTT,CASSPGDQGLPTDTQYF
.,TRBJ1-1,.,TRBV10-3,TGTGCCATCAGTGAAACCCAGGGGCAGTCTGAAGCTTTCTTT,CAISETQGQSEAFF
.,TRBJ2-1,.,TRBV11-1,TGTGCCAGCACTAGGGGGGGTCACAATGAGCAGTTCTTC,CASTRGGHNEQFF
TRBD1,TRBJ1-3,once,TRBV18,TGTGCCAGCTCGGCTACAGGGGACCGTGGAAACACCATATATTTT,CASSATGDRGNTIYF
TRBD2,TRBJ2-3,.,TRBV5-1,TGCGCCAGCAGCCCGCGGACTAGCGTAAGCACAGATACGCAGTATTTT,CASSPRTSVSTDTQYF
TRBD1,TRBJ1-2,many,TRBV6-1,TGTGCCAGCAGTGAGGGACAGGCAATAAACTATGGCTACACCTTC,CASSEGQAINYGYTF
.,TRBJ1-5,.,TRBV7-9,TGTGCCAGCAACAGGGCTCCCAATCAGCCCCAGCATTTT,CASNRAPNQPQHF
.,TRBJ1-5,.,TRBV5-4,TGTGCCAGCAGCTTTAGAGATCAGCCCCAGCATTTT,CASSFRDQPQHF
TRBD1,TRBJ2-2,.,TRBV6-5,TGTGCCAGCAGGAACAGGGGGAACACCGGGGAGCTGTTTTTT,CASRNRGNTGELFF
.,TRBJ1-1,.,TRBV4-1,TGCGCCAGCAGCCTTCATGGGGGGGCGGACACTGAAGCTTTCTTT,CASSLHGGADTEAFF
TRBD1,TRBJ1-2,.,TRBV25-1,TGTGCCAGCAGTGATCCCGACAGGGATGGCTACACCTTC,CASSDPDRDGYTF
.,TRBJ2-7,.,TRBV7-9,TGTGCCAGCAGCCCAGGGGTCCCATCCTACGAGCAGTACTTC,CASSPGVPSYEQYF
TRBD2,TRBJ2-5,.,TRBV6-5,TGTGCCAGCAGTTCAATGACTAGCGGGGGGCAAGAGGCCCAGTACTTC,CASSSMTSGGQEAQYF
.,TRBJ2-1,.,TRBV7-2,TGTGCCAGCAGCTTACGACTGAAATACAATGAGCAGTTCTTC,CASSLRLKYNEQFF